The entry below gives a single T cell receptor beta chain sequence along with its context. The antigen remains undetermined. These data come from a study of STAT3 mutations in large granular lymphocyte leukemia. Study summary: Among longitudinally sequenced T-LGLL patients, roughly half had canonical activating STAT3 mutations detected. Immunosuppressive therapy was given to more than half of T-LGLL patients.

Overall study findings and caveats: Every T-LGLL patient had at least one immunodominant TCRbeta clonotype. Persisting codominant clonotypes may have hidden a small pathogenic clone. In about 35% of the 18 patients, new TCR clonotypes emerged after therapy.

This CDR3 is 16 amino acids long. Per germline, CDR1 SGHTA and CDR2 FQGNSA. The J segment lost 5 bases and the V segment lost 1 base, leaving 8 bases of the junction unmatched. The protocol was immunoSEQ multiplex PCR, while the TCRdb copy is restricted to in-frame clones and leaves out a portion. Of under 15,000 clones listed, roughly 90% are singletons. V gene TRBV7-2 combines with J gene TRBJ2-3; 8 nucleotides match TRBD2. Source material: peripheral blood mononuclear cells. This receptor was obtained from a man aged 40-55 years with T-cell large granular lymphocyte leukemia. Some clones in this sample may be carry-over from other donors' samples. The CDR3 region has the DNA TGTGCCAGCAGCTTAGTAGGCGGGGGGCCGGGAGATACGCAGTATTTT. Its translation: CASSLVGGGPGDTQYF.